This T cell receptor beta chain was identified during a study of blood T cell repertoires in COVID-19. Trimming pared 6 bases from V and 3 bases from J, leaving 12 bases between. CDR3 length equals 13 residues. Exposed participants came across a COVID-19 case within 2 weeks before study entry. Assay: immunoSEQ multiplex PCR; the TCRdb copy retains only in-frame clones and omits some. The table shows 200,000 to 250,000 clones, with over 70% occurring only once. The chain recombines TRBV12-3 or TRBV12-4 with TRBJ2-7; D not resolved. The clonotype originates from a woman in her twenties or thirties who had been exposed to COVID-19. Sequencing was carried out using PBMCs or T cells enriched from blood (not recorded which). This chain's CDR3 is CASSFSVIYEQYF. CDR3 DNA: TGTGCCAGCAGCTTCAGTGTAATCTACGAGCAGTACTTC.